This T cell receptor beta chain was recorded in a study of vaccination and CD4 T cells after COVID-19. A remark on this clonotype: Its antigen is unknown.

The V end lost 7 bases, the J end lost 7 bases, and 28 bases lay between the germline ends. CDR1 is SNHLY and CDR2 is FYNNEI in the germline V gene. The CDR3 covers 18 residues. Treatment denoted: approximately nine-day PBMC culture with coronavirus spike peptide pools or control peptides (ViraFEST assay). With peptide pools, ViraFEST first expanded antigen-specific T cells and afterwards sequenced their TCRs. Oncomine TCR Beta short-read sequencing was applied to DNA from cultured CD4+ T cells. MiXCR, applied by TCRdb to the PCR reads, yields one record per CDR3 protein. The sample carries fewer than 10,000 distinct CDR3 sequences, about 67% recorded once.

The chain is built from TRBV2 and TRBJ2-2; TRBD2 is a possible D gene (6 bases). The clonotype comes from a human donor who had recovered from COVID-19. The sequenced material came from CD4+ T cells from blood, cultured in vitro. The CDR3 region is CASTVGSPHRLVLGELFF. CDR3 coding DNA: TGTGCCAGCACCGTAGGTTCCCCCCATCGACTAGTCCTCGGGGAGCTGTTTTTT.